What follows are 17 T cell receptor beta chains derived from one specimen sequenced in a study of Ad26.COV2.S vaccination and SARS-CoV-2 variants. Assay used: immunoSEQ multiplex PCR; TCRdb lists only in-frame clones, some missing. The top ten clones hold about 3.9% of a sample with about 350,000 clones, about 91% of them seen once. Sequenced here: peripheral blood, sampled after recovery from COVID-19. These receptors came from a human donor who had recovered from COVID-19.

The chain carries TRBV7-8 and TRBJ1-2, with D perhaps TRBD1 (6 bases). CDR3 length: 18 residues. Germline assignment: CDR1 SGHVS and CDR2 FQNEAQ. Trimming took off 0 bases at V and 2 bases at J, with 19 bases between the two ends. The CDR3 DNA sequence: TGTGCCAGCAGCTTAGCTAGGAGGCCAGGGGCTACGAACTATGGCTACACCTTC. Amino acid sequence: CASSLARRPGATNYGYTF.

The chain combines TRBV7-2 with TRBJ1-3; no clear D. Trimming pared 3 bases from V and 2 bases from J, leaving 11 bases between. This CDR3 is built from 15 residues. Germline V CDR1 and CDR2: SGHTA, FQGNSA. The CDR3 DNA follows: TGTGCCAGCAGCTTTACAGTTTTCGCTGGAAACACCATATATTTT. This encodes CASSFTVFAGNTIYF.

The CDR3 nucleotides are TGCGCCAGCAGCTTCCCAGGGGGCCGGGATACGCAGTATTTT. Protein: CASSFPGGRDTQYF. The V gene is TRBV5-1, the J gene TRBJ2-3; 8 bases agree with TRBD1. V lost 2 bases, J lost 6 bases, and 5 bases stayed unmatched. The CDR3 runs 14 residues. Germline V CDR1 and CDR2: SGHRS, YFSETQ.

The chain combines TRBV6-5 with TRBJ1-1; TRBD1 agrees at 8 bases. This CDR3 has 12 amino acids. The V gene's germline CDR1 is MNHEY and CDR2 SVGAGI. V lost 7 bases to trimming and J lost 7 bases; unmatched junction nucleotides: 5. The CDR3 region is CASTPTGGEAFF. CDR3 bases: TGTGCCAGCACCCCAACAGGGGGTGAAGCTTTCTTT.

This chain uses TRBV7-9 with TRBJ2-7; D is undetermined. The CDR3 contains 15 residues. The ends were cut back, 4 bases at V and 0 bases at J, with 13 bases in the middle. Germline CDR1 SEHNR, CDR2 FQNEAQ (reference sequence). CDR3 amino acids: CASSSVNYSSYEQYF. The CDR3 DNA sequence: TGTGCCAGCAGCTCTGTGAACTACAGCTCCTACGAGCAGTACTTC.

This chain joins TRBV7-9 and TRBJ2-1; 7 bases are shared with TRBD2. Germline CDR1 reads SEHNR; CDR2 reads FQNEAQ (reference sequence). V was pared by 5 bases and J by 5 bases, with 12 bases of the junction left unmatched. The CDR3 length is 16 residues. The CDR3 bases are TGTGCCAGCAGCCGAAGCGGGGCGTACAACGACAATGAGCAGTTCTTC. Residues: CASSRSGAYNDNEQFF.

This chain joins TRBV10-1 and TRBJ2-5; 10 positions agree with TRBD2. V lost 0 bases to trimming and J lost 2 bases; unmatched junction nucleotides: 3. CDR1 and CDR2 (germline): WNHNN, SYGVQD (reference sequence). The CDR3 runs to 16 residues. The CDR3 spells CASSESPSGGQETQYF. The CDR3, as DNA: TGCGCCAGCAGTGAGTCACCTAGCGGGGGACAAGAGACCCAGTACTTC.

The chain employs TRBV9 and TRBJ1-2; D is ambiguous. Trimming left V 3 bases short and J 4 bases short, with 10 bases between. Germline-derived CDR1 and CDR2 are SGDLS and YYNGEE. This CDR3 has 13 residues. The CDR3 protein is CASSASESYGYTF. Written as DNA, the CDR3 is TGTGCCAGCAGCGCGAGTGAAAGCTATGGCTACACCTTC.

The chain recombines TRBV7-2 with TRBJ1-6; the D is unclear. The germline V gene encodes CDR1 SGHTA and CDR2 FQGNSA. CDR3 length: 12 residues. V was trimmed by 7 bases and J by 5 bases, leaving 6 bases between them. Here the CDR3 reads CASTENNSPLHF. The CDR3 DNA follows: TGTGCCAGCACCGAAAATAATTCACCCCTCCACTTT.

The chain links TRBV5-4 to TRBJ2-3; D is perhaps TRBD2 (5 bases). Per germline, CDR1 SGHNT and CDR2 YYREEE (reference sequence). This CDR3 contains 13 residues. The V end lost 4 bases, the J end lost 0 bases, and 6 bases lay between the germline ends. CDR3 amino acids: CASSRGSTDTQYF. As DNA, the CDR3 is TGTGCCAGCAGCAGAGGGAGCACAGATACGCAGTATTTT.

This chain uses TRBV5-1 with TRBJ1-2, with 9 bases fitting TRBD1. V was pared by 4 bases and J by 4 bases, with 8 bases of the junction left unmatched. The CDR3 length is 15 residues. Germline values: CDR1 SGHRS, CDR2 YFSETQ. The CDR3 spells CASSPGQGLGYGYTF. The CDR3 DNA reads as TGCGCCAGCAGCCCAGGACAGGGGTTAGGCTATGGCTACACCTTC.

The rearrangement joins TRBV5-5 to TRBJ2-5; D not certain. CDR1 is SGHKS, CDR2 YYEKEE, per germline (reference sequence). This CDR3 has 13 residues. Trimming shortened V by 0 bases and J by 5 bases, and 8 bases separated the two germline ends. The DNA of the CDR3 is TGTGCCAGCAGCTTGGCATTAAGCGAGACCCAGTACTTC. Its protein product is CASSLALSETQYF. Drawing the rest from reference TRBV5-5 and TRBJ2-5, the complete variable domain is DAGVTQSPTHLIKTRGQQVTLRCSPISGHKSVSWYQQVLGQGPQFIFQYYEKEERGRGNFPDRFSARQFPNYSSELNVNALLLGDSALYLCASSLALSETQYFGPGTRLLVL.

The genes are TRBV12-3 or TRBV12-4 and TRBJ1-2; TRBD1 matches at 7 bases. The CDR3 extends over 13 amino acids. V lost 5 bases, J lost 5 bases, and 5 bases stayed unmatched. The CDR3 is CASSPGTEYGYTF. As DNA, the CDR3 is TGTGCCAGCAGTCCCGGGACAGAATATGGCTACACCTTC.

Here the CDR3 reads CASRIAGGSYNEQFF. CDR3 nucleotide sequence: TGTGCCAGCAGAATAGCGGGGGGGTCCTACAATGAGCAGTTCTTC. The V and J genes are TRBV2 and TRBJ2-1, with 11 bases aligning to TRBD2. There are 15 residues in the CDR3. Trimming cost V 6 bases and J 1 base; bases outside gene matches: 2. From germline, CDR1 is SNHLY and CDR2 FYNNEI.

The rearrangement links TRBV27 to TRBJ2-1; 8 positions agree with TRBD1. Germline V gene sequence: CDR1 MNHEY, CDR2 SMNVEV (reference sequence). Losses at the gene ends were 4 bases for V and 8 bases for J; bases not matched to a gene: 13. The CDR3 is made up of 16 amino acids. The CDR3 sequence is CASSSNGQGPIDEQFF. As DNA, the CDR3 is TGTGCCAGCAGTTCTAACGGACAGGGCCCCATCGATGAGCAGTTCTTC.

V usage is TRBV5-1 and J usage is TRBJ2-3; 16 nucleotides line up with TRBD2. V shed 3 bases and J 7 bases; nucleotides not matched to a gene: 11. The germline gives CDR1 SGHRS, CDR2 YFSETQ. The CDR3 covers 18 residues. The CDR3 DNA follows: TGCGCCAGCAGCTCGTCGTCCGGGACTAGCGGGGGGGCAAATACGCAGTATTTT. It yields the protein CASSSSSGTSGGANTQYF.

This sequence joins TRBV6-5 and TRBJ2-3, with D perhaps TRBD2 (6 bases). Trimming stripped 4 bases from V and 5 bases from J, with 19 bases between. Germline CDR1 reads MNHEY; CDR2 reads SVGAGI. This CDR3 spans 16 amino acids. CDR3 nucleotide sequence: TGTGCCAGCAGTTCCCCCGCGGGGCAGGGACTAGATACGCAGTATTTT. Residues: CASSSPAGQGLDTQYF.